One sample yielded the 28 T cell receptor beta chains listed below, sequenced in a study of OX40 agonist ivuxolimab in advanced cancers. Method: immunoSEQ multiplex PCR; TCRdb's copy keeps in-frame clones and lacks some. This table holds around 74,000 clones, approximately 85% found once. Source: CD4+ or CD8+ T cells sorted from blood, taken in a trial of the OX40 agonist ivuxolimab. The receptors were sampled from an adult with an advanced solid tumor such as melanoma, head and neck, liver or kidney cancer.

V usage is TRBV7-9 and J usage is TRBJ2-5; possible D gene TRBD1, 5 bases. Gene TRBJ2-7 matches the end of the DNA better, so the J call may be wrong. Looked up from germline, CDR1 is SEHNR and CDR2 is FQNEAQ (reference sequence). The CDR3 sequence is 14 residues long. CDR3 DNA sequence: TGTGCCAGCAGCTTAACTGACAGCTCCTACGAGCAGTACTTC. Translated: CASSLTDSSYEQYF.

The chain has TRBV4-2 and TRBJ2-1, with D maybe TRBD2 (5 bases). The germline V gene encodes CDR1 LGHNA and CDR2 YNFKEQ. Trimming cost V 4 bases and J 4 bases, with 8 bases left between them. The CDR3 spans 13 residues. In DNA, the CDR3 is TGTGCCAGCAGCCCCCGGGATTACAATGAGCAGTTCTTC. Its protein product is CASSPRDYNEQFF.

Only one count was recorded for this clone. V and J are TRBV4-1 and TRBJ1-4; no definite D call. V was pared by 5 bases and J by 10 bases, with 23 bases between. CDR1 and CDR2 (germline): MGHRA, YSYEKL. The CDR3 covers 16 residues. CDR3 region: CASSDLYGPISGKLFF. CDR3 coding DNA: TGCGCCAGCAGCGATCTATATGGCCCGATAAGTGGAAAACTGTTTTTT.

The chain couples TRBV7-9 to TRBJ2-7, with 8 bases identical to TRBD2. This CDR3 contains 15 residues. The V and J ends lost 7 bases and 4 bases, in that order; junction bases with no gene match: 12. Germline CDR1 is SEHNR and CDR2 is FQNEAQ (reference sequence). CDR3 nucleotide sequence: TGTGCCAGCACCTCCTCCGTGATAGCGGGGTACGAGCAGTACTTC. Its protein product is CASTSSVIAGYEQYF.

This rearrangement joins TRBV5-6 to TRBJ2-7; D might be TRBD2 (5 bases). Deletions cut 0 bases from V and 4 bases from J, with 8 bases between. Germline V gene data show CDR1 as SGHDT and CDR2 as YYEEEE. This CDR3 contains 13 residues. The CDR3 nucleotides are TGTGCCAGCAGCTTGGGGCGGGCGTACGAGCAGTACTTC. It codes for CASSLGRAYEQYF.

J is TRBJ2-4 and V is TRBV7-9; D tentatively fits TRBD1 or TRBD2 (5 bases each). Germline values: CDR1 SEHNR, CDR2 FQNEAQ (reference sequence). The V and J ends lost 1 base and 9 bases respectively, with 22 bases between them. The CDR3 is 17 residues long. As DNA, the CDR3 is TGTGCCAGCAGCTTAGGGCAGGGAGCCCCCGGAATAACCATTCAGTACTTC. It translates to CASSLGQGAPGITIQYF.

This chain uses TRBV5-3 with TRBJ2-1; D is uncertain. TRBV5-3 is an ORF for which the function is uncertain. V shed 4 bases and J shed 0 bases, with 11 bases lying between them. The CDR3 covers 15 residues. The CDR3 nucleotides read TGTGCCAGAAGCCGAAGACGAACCTCCTACAATGAGCAGTTCTTC. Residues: CARSRRRTSYNEQFF.

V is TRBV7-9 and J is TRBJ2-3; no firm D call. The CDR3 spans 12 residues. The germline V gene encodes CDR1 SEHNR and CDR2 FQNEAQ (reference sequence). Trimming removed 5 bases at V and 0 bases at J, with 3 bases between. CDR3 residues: CASSLSTDTQYF. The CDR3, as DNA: TGTGCCAGCAGCCTGAGCACAGATACGCAGTATTTT.

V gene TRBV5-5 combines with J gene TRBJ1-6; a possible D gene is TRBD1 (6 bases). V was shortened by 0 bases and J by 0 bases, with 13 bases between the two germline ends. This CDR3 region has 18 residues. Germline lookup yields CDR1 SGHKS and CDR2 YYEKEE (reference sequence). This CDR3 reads CASSLAGGGSSYNSPLHF. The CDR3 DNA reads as TGTGCCAGCAGCTTGGCCGGAGGGGGTAGCTCCTATAATTCACCCCTCCACTTT.

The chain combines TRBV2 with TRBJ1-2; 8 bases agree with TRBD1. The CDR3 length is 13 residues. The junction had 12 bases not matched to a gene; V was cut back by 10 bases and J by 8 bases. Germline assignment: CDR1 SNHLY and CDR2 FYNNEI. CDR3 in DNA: TGTGCCACCGGACAGGGAATATTCGGGGGCTACACCTTC. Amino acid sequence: CATGQGIFGGYTF. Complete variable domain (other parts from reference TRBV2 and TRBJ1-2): EPEVTQTPSHQVTQMGQEVILRCVPISNHLYFYWYRQILGQKVEFLVSFYNNEISEKSEIFDDQFSVERPDGSNFTLKIRSTKLEDSAMYFCATGQGIFGGYTFGSGTRLTVV.

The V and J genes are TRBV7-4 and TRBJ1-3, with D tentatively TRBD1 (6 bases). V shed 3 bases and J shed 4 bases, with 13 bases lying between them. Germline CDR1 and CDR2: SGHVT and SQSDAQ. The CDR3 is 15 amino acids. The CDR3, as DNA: TGTGCCAGCAGCTTCTACAGGGCAGGAGGAAACACCATATATTTT. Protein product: CASSFYRAGGNTIYF.

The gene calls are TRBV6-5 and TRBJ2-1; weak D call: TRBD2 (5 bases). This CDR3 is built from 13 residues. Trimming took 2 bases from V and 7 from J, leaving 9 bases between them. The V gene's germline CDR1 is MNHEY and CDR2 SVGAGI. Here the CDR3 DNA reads TGTGCCAGCAGTTACGGCCTAGCAAATGAGCAGTTCTTC. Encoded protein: CASSYGLANEQFF.

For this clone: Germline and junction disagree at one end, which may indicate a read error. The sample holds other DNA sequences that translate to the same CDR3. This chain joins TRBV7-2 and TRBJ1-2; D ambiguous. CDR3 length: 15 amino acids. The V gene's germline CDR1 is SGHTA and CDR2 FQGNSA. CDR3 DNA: TGTGCCAGCAGCCTAAGCGGGCAGATTAACTACGGCTACACCTTC. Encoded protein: CASSLSGQINYGYTF.

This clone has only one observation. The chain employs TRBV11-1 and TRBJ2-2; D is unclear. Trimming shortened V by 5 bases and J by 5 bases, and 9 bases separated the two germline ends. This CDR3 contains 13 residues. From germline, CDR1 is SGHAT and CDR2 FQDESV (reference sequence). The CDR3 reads CASSPSGTGELFF. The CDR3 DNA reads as TGTGCCAGCAGCCCTTCCGGTACCGGGGAGCTGTTTTTT. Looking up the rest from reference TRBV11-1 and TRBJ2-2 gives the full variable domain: EAEVAQSPRYKITEKSQAVAFWCDPISGHATLYWYRQILGQGPELLVQFQDESVVDDSQLPKDRFSAERLKGVDSTLKIQPAELGDSAMYLCASSPSGTGELFFGEGSRLTVL.

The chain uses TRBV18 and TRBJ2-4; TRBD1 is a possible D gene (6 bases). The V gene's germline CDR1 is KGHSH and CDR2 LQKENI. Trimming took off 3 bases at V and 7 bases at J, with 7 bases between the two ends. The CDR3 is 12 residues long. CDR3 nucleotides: TGTGCCAGCTCACCTGGACAGAACATTCAGTACTTC. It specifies CASSPGQNIQYF.

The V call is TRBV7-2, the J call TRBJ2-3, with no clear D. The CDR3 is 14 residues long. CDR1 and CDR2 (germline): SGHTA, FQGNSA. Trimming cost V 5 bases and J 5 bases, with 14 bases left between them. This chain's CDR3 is CASSGVSVGDTQYF. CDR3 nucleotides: TGTGCCAGCAGCGGTGTGTCGGTGGGAGATACGCAGTATTTT.

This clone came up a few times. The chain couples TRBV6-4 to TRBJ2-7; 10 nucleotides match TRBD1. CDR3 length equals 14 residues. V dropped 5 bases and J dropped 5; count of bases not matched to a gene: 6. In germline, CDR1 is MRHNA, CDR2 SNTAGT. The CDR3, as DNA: TGTGCCAGCAGTCCCGGGACAGGGGAGAACGAGCAGTACTTC. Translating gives CASSPGTGENEQYF.

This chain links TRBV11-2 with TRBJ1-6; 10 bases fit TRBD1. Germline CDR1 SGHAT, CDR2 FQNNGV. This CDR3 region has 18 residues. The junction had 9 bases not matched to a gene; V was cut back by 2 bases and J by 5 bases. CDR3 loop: CASSLTRGQGPNNSPLHF. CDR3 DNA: TGTGCCAGCAGCTTAACCCGGGGACAGGGGCCTAATAATTCACCCCTCCACTTT. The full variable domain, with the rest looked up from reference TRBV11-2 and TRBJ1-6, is EAGVAQSPRYKIIEKRQSVAFWCNPISGHATLYWYQQILGQGPKLLIQFQNNGVVDDSQLPKDRFSAERLKGVDSTLKIQPAKLEDSAVYLCASSLTRGQGPNNSPLHFGNGTRLTVT.

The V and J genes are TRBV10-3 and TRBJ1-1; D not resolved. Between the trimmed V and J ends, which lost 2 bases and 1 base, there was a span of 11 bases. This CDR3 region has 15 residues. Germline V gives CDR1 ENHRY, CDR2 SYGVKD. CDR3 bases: TGTGCCATCAGTGAGGGTACAGAACCGAACACTGAAGCTTTCTTT. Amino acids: CAISEGTEPNTEAFF.

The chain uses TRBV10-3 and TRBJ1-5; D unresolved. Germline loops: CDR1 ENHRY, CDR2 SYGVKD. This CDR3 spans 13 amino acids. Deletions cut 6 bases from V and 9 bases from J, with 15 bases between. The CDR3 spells CAIRATLDGPQHF. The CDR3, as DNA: TGTGCCATCAGAGCTACCCTCGACGGGCCCCAGCATTTT.

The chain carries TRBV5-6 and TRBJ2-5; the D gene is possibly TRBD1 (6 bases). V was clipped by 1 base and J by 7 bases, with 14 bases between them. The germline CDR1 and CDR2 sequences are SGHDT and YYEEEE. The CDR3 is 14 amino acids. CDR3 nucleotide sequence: TGTGCCAGCAGCTTGCTTCAGGGGCTGGGGACCCAGTACTTC. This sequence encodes CASSLLQGLGTQYF.

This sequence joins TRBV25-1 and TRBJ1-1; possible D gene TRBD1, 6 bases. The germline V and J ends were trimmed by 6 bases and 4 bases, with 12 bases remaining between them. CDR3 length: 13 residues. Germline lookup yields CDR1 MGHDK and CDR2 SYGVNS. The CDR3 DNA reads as TGTGCCAGCAGACAGGGTTTGGTCACTGAAGCTTTCTTT. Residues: CASRQGLVTEAFF.

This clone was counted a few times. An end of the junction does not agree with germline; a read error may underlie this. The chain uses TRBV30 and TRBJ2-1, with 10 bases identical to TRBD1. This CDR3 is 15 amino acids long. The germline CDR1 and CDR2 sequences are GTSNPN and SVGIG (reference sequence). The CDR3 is CPPLWDRGCYNEQFF. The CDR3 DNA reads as TGCCCCCCCCTTTGGGACAGGGGCTGCTACAATGAGCAGTTCTTC.

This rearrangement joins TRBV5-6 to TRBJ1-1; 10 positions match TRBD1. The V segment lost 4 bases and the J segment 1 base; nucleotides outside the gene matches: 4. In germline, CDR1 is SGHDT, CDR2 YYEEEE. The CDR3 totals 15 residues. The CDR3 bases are TGTGCCAGCAGCCCGGACAGGGGGGGGAACACTGAAGCTTTCTTT. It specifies CASSPDRGGNTEAFF.

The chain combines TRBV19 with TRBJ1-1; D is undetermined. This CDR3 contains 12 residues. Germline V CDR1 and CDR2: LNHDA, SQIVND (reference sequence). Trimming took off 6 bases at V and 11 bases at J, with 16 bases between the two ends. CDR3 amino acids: CASSSILGVAFF. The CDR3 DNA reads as TGTGCCAGTAGCAGCATCCTGGGTGTGGCTTTCTTT.

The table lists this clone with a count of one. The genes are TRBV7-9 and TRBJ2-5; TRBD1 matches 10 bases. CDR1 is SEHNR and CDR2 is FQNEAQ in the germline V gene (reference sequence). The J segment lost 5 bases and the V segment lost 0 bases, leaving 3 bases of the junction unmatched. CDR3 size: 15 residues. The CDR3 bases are TGTGCCAGCAGCTTAGCTGGGACAGGGGAGGAGACCCAGTACTTC. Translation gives CASSLAGTGEETQYF.

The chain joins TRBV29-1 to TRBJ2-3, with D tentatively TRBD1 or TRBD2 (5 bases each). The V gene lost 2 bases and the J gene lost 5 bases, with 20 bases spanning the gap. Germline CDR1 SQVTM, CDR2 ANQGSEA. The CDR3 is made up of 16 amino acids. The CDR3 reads CSVEKGYRDRGDTQYF. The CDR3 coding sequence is TGCAGCGTTGAAAAGGGTTACCGGGACCGTGGAGATACGCAGTATTTT.

The CDR3 sequence is CASSITHNTEAFF. The CDR3 nucleotides read TGTGCCAGTAGTATAACCCACAACACTGAAGCTTTCTTT. V and J are TRBV19 and TRBJ1-1, with no clear D. Germline CDR1 and CDR2: LNHDA and SQIVND (reference sequence). Trimming shortened V by 2 bases and J by 2 bases, and 6 bases separated the two germline ends. The CDR3 consists of 13 residues.